The 4 T cell receptor beta chains given below trace back to one sample, sequenced in a study of Ad26.COV2.S vaccination and SARS-CoV-2 variants. Described treatment: approximately 18 received Ad26.COV2.S at low or high dose, single or two shots; 5 received placebo; per-sample allocation not given. At day 63 after the first vaccine or placebo injection, samples were drawn. The repertoire was sequenced with immunoSEQ multiplex PCR; TCRdb's copy has only in-frame clones and lacks some. Of roughly 380,000 clones in the sample, about 85% are singletons; the top ten hold 3.3%. Sample: peripheral blood, taken in a trial of Ad26.COV2.S vaccine versus placebo. The receptors derive from a person between 18 and 65 years old who received the Ad26.COV2.S COVID-19 vaccine or a placebo.

The chain employs TRBV16 and TRBJ2-7, with D possibly being TRBD1 (6 bases). This CDR3 contains 16 residues. With 0 bases removed from V and 7 bases from J, the gap between germline ends came to 19 bases. The germline CDR1 and CDR2 sequences are KGHSY and FQNENV. The CDR3 bases are TGTGCCAGCAGCCAATCGCCGGGACACCTAATCGCGGAGCAGTACTTC. This codes for CASSQSPGHLIAEQYF. Complete variable domain (other parts from reference TRBV16 and TRBJ2-7): GEEVAQTPKHLVRGEGQKAKLYCAPIKGHSYVFWYQQVLKNEFKFLISFQNENVFDETGMPKERFSAKCLPNSPCSLEIQATKLEDSAVYFCASSQSPGHLIAEQYFGPGTRLTVT.

The J gene is TRBJ1-2, the V gene TRBV6-5; D gene ambiguous. The CDR3 length is 13 residues. Trimming pared 0 bases from V and 7 bases from J, leaving 9 bases between. The V gene's germline CDR1 is MNHEY and CDR2 SVGAGI. CDR3 protein: CASSYSGSVGYTF. The CDR3, as DNA: TGTGCCAGCAGTTACTCGGGTTCGGTTGGCTACACCTTC.

The chain carries TRBV12-3 or TRBV12-4 and TRBJ1-1; D remains ambiguous. V lost 1 base and J 1 base, leaving 4 bases between the germline ends. The CDR3 consists of 13 residues. Here the CDR3 DNA reads TGTGCCAGCAGTTTAGACGGGAACACTGAAGCTTTCTTT. Amino acids: CASSLDGNTEAFF.

This chain joins TRBV18 and TRBJ1-2; D unclear. The V gene lost 3 bases and the J gene lost 0 bases, with 11 bases spanning the gap. Germline loops: CDR1 KGHSH, CDR2 LQKENI. The CDR3 spans 15 residues. CDR3 protein: CASSPISGPNYGYTF. The CDR3 bases are TGTGCCAGCTCACCCATCAGCGGCCCTAACTATGGCTACACCTTC.